The source of this T cell receptor (beta chain) is a study of T cells in localized non-small cell lung cancer. Study results and caveats: Adjacent lung had a median roughly 50 of the 100 largest tumor clones. Uninvolved neighboring lung showed the greatest T cell clonality, exceeding tumor.

Regarding this clone: Its antigen is unknown.

Profiling relied on immunoSEQ multiplex PCR, and the TCRdb table lists in-frame clones only, not all of them. Of 31,000 or so clones listed, around 77% are singletons. Trimming pared 1 base from V and 7 bases from J, leaving 6 bases between. This CDR3 is 12 amino acids long. Germline CDR1 LGHNA, CDR2 YSLEER. This receptor was taken from a male donor older than 55 with stage III squamous cell lung carcinoma. The starting material was peripheral blood, obtained before any cancer treatment. The chain joins TRBV4-3 to TRBJ2-3, with unresolved D. CDR3 sequence reads: CASSQGTHTQYF. CDR3 DNA: TGCGCCAGCAGCCAAGGAACTCATACGCAGTATTTT.